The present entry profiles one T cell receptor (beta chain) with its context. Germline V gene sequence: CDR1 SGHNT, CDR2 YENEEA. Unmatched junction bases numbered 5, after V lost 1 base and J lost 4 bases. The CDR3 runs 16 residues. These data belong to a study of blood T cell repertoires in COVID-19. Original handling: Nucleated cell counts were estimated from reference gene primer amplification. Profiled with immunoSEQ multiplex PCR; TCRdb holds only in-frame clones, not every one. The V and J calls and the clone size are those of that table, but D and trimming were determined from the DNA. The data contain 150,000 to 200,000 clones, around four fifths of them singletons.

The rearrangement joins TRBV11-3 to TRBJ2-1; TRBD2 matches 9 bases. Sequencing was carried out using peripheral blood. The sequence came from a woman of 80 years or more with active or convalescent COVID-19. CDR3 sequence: CASSLGGGGEYNEQFF. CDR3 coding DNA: TGTGCCAGCAGCTTAGGTGGCGGGGGGGAGTACAATGAGCAGTTCTTC.